This T cell receptor beta chain was retrieved from a study of human T cells and chemical hapten exposure. As for the study in general: Predominantly women, the patients had alopecia areata, totalis or universalis.

This CDR3 contains 16 residues. Trimming cost V 1 base and J 8 bases, with 21 bases left between them. Germline assignment: CDR1 SGHNT and CDR2 YYREEE (reference sequence). Regarding time point: patch test 2, 6 weeks after DPC sensitization. Sample treatment: therapeutic diphenylcyclopropenone sensitization with weekly scalp DPC. Individual cDNA molecules each carried unique molecular identifiers attached by the library. TCRdb redid the calling of the RACE reads with MiXCR, one entry per CDR3 protein. The sample consists of approximately 100,000 distinct CDR3 sequences, less than 10% of them appearing once.

The TCR sequence derives from a woman between 40 and 55 years old with alopecia areata. Some clones in this sample may be carry-over from other donors' samples. The chain links TRBV5-4 to TRBJ1-2, with D hard to call. This sample comprised whole blood, obtained in connection with sensitization to the hapten diphenylcyclopropenone (DPC). CDR3 region: CASSLSMALRASGYTF. CDR3 coding DNA: TGTGCCAGCAGCTTGAGTATGGCTCTACGGGCTAGCGGCTACACCTTC.